What follows are 2 T cell receptor beta chains derived from one specimen sequenced in a study of identical twins. TCRdb used MiXCR to reprocess the 5' RACE reads, holding one entry per CDR3 protein. Here the sample spans 1.5 million or so distinct CDR3 sequences, 25% to 35% being singletons. Sequenced material: cord blood. Receptors originate from a newborn girl in good health.

There are a few counts of this clonotype. This chain uses TRBV12-3 or TRBV12-4 with TRBJ2-7, with D maybe TRBD2 (6 bases). Matching the DNA end better, TRBJ2-5 makes the J call doubtful. The CDR3 has 13 residues. CDR3 sequence: CASRSSGRETQYF. The CDR3 nucleotides are TGTGCCAGCAGGAGCAGTGGGAGGGAGACCCAGTACTTC.

The chain employs TRBV6-5 and TRBJ1-5; 9 positions match TRBD1. V lost 2 bases to trimming and J lost 8 bases; unmatched junction nucleotides: 4. CDR1 is MNHEY, CDR2 SVGAGI, per germline. The CDR3 runs 14 residues. The CDR3 DNA sequence: TGTGCCAGCAGTTACGGACAGGGGAGGGAGCCCCAGCATTTT. This gives the protein CASSYGQGREPQHF.